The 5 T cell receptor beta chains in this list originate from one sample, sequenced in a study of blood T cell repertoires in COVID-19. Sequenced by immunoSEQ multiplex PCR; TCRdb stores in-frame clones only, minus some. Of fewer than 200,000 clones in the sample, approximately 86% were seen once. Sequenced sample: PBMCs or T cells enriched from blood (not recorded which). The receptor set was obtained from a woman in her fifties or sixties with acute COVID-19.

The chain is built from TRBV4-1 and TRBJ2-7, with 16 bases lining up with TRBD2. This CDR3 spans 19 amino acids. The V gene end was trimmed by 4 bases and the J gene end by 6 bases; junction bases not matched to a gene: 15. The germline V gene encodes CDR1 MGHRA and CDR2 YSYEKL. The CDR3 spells CASSLGLAGGPKSLSEQYF. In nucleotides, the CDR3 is TGCGCCAGCAGCCTGGGACTAGCGGGAGGGCCAAAGTCCCTGTCCGAGCAGTACTTC.

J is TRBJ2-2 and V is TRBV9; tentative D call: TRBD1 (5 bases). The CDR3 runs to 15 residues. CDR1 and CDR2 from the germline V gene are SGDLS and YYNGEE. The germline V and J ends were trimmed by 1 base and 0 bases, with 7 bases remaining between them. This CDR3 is CASSVRQTNTGELFF. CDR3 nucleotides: TGTGCCAGCAGCGTACGACAGACGAACACCGGGGAGCTGTTTTTT.

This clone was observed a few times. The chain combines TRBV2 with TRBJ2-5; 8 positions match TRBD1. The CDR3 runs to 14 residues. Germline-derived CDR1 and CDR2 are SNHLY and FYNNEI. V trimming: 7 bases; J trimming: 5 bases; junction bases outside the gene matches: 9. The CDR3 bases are TGTGCCAGCAACGGACAGGGAGGTGGTGAGACCCAGTACTTC. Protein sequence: CASNGQGGGETQYF.

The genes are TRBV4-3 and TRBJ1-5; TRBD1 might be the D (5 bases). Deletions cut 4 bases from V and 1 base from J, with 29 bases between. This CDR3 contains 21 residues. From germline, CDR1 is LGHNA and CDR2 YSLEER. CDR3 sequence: CASSLAGSREQRRGSNQPQHF. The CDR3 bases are TGCGCCAGCAGCCTTGCAGGGTCCCGGGAACAAAGGAGGGGAAGCAATCAGCCCCAGCATTTT.

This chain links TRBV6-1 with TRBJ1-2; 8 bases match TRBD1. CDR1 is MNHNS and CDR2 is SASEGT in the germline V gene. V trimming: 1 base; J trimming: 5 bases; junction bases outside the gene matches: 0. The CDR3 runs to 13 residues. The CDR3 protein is CASSEGTGYGYTF. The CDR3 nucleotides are TGTGCCAGCAGTGAAGGGACAGGGTATGGCTACACCTTC.